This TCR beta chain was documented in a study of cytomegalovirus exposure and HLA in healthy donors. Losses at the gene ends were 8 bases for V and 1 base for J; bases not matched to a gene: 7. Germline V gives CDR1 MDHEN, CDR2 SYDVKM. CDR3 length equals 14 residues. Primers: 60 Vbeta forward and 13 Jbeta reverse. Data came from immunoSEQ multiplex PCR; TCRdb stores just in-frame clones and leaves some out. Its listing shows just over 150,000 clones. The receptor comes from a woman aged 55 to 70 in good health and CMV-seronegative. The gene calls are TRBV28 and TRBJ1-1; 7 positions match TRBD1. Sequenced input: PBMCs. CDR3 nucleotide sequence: TGTGCCAGCCTTCTGACAGGGTGGAACACTGAAGCTTTCTTT. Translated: CASLLTGWNTEAFF.